This T cell receptor (beta chain) was captured by sequencing in a study of immune evolution from preneoplasia to lung adenocarcinoma. Study-level findings and limits: Top clone share appeared to fall from AAH through AIS, MIA, adenocarcinoma. Normal lung had highest clonality; later lesions appeared denser, more diverse.

Resections took place in Japan or China from 2014 to 2017. Each case's diagnosis was confirmed by two pathologists on H&E. Judged by abundance, this clone is large (0.1 to 1%). The antigen is undetermined. The CDR3 has 15 residues. Trimming left V 5 bases short and J 4 bases short, with 18 bases between. Germline V gives CDR1 MNHEY, CDR2 SVGAGI. Produced via immunoSEQ multiplex PCR; TCRdb's table is partial and in-frame only. The sample carries roughly 2,200 clones, just under 80% recorded once. The receptor's source is a person in their 60s with lung adenocarcinoma. The chain combines TRBV6-5 with TRBJ2-7, with D maybe TRBD1 (7 bases). The source material was FFPE normal lung tissue adjacent to the tumor. As DNA, the CDR3 is TGTGCCAGCAGTCCTAACAGGGGTCGGGGGTACGAGCAGTACTTC. Translation gives CASSPNRGRGYEQYF.